The 18 T cell receptor beta chains in this list originate from one sample, sequenced in a study of a mutant IDH1 vaccine in newly diagnosed glioma. Libraries were prepared by immunoSEQ multiplex PCR; TCRdb keeps only in-frame clonotypes and omits some of them. The sample has roughly 41,000 clones; roughly 78% are singletons. The time point is: baseline, week 1 (first vaccination visit). Sample treatment: pre-vaccination baseline after standard-of-care therapy. The material sequenced was PBMCs, taken from a glioma patient treated with radiotherapy, temozolomide or both. The origin of the receptors is a man aged 40-49 years with glioma. Some clones in this sample may be carry-over from other donors' samples.

The CDR3, as DNA: TGTGCCAGCAGCTTAACTGGACACCAGAACACTGAAGCTTTCTTT. This sequence encodes CASSLTGHQNTEAFF. The V call is TRBV7-2, the J call TRBJ1-1; D may be TRBD1 (5 bases). Germline V gene data show CDR1 as SGHTA and CDR2 as FQGNSA. The ends were cut back, 2 bases at V and 1 base at J, with 11 bases in the middle. The CDR3 consists of 15 residues.

The sample holds one count of this clone. The rearrangement links TRBV9 to TRBJ1-2; D may be TRBD1 (6 bases). The germline gives CDR1 SGDLS, CDR2 YYNGEE. The V and J ends lost 0 bases and 3 bases respectively, with 12 bases between them. The CDR3 is 15 residues long. This chain's CDR3 is CASSVVGGGDYGYTF. CDR3 DNA: TGTGCCAGCAGCGTAGTAGGGGGGGGCGACTATGGCTACACCTTC.

This chain joins TRBV5-6 and TRBJ2-6, with D unresolved. This CDR3 is built from 14 residues. Germline V lookup: CDR1 SGHDT, CDR2 YYEEEE. The ends were cut back, 4 bases at V and 0 bases at J, with 5 bases in the middle. The CDR3, as DNA: TGTGCCAGCAGCCCGTACTCTGGGGCCAACGTCCTGACTTTC. It codes for CASSPYSGANVLTF.

The V call is TRBV29-1, the J call TRBJ1-2; D is uncertain. Germline V gene data show CDR1 as SQVTM and CDR2 as ANQGSEA. Trimming pared 0 bases from V and 4 bases from J, leaving 3 bases between. This CDR3 has 11 amino acids. The CDR3 DNA reads as TGCAGCGTTGAAGAGGGCTATGGCTACACCTTC. The encoded protein is CSVEEGYGYTF.

The chain recombines TRBV7-2 with TRBJ1-6, with D possibly being TRBD1 (5 bases). This CDR3 region has 16 residues. The V gene's germline CDR1 is SGHTA and CDR2 FQGNSA. Trimming pared 3 bases from V and 8 bases from J, leaving 17 bases between. The CDR3 nucleotides are TGTGCCAGCAGCTTGGGGGGGGACCCTCGGTATTCACCCCTCCACTTT. Its translation: CASSLGGDPRYSPLHF.

The rearrangement uses TRBV28 and TRBJ2-2; tentatively, D is TRBD1 (7 bases). CDR1 MDHEN and CDR2 SYDVKM come from the germline V gene. The V gene lost 1 base and the J gene lost 5 bases, with 17 bases spanning the gap. The CDR3 is 17 amino acids. In DNA, the CDR3 is TGTGCCAGCAGTTTATCCGAGGGGGCGGAGGGGACCGGGGAGCTGTTTTTT. As protein: CASSLSEGAEGTGELFF. The whole variable domain, filled in from reference TRBV28 and TRBJ2-2, reads DVKVTQSSRYLVKRTGEKVFLECVQDMDHENMFWYRQDPGLGLRLIYFSYDVKMKEKGDIPEGYSVSREKKERFSLILESASTNQTSMYLCASSLSEGAEGTGELFFGEGSRLTVL.

This clone was seen more than once but under ten times. The chain couples TRBV19 to TRBJ1-6, with TRBD1 identical over 10 bases. Trimming removed 5 bases from V and 10 bases from J; junction bases left unmatched: 8. The CDR3 spans 15 residues. The V gene's germline CDR1 is LNHDA and CDR2 SQIVND (reference sequence). The CDR3 nucleotides read TGTGCCAGTAGTGCCCGGGACAGGGGTAGGTCACCCCTCCACTTT. It specifies CASSARDRGRSPLHF.

This clone has just one count. The rearrangement joins TRBV5-1 to TRBJ2-1; D possibly corresponds to TRBD2 (5 bases). The germline V and J ends were trimmed by 4 bases and 6 bases, with 11 bases remaining between them. Germline values: CDR1 SGHRS, CDR2 YFSETQ. The CDR3 is made up of 13 amino acids. The CDR3 region is CASSNGLTNEQFF. The CDR3 nucleotides are TGCGCCAGCAGCAACGGACTCACCAATGAGCAGTTCTTC.

The chain carries TRBV19 and TRBJ2-1; TRBD1 matches at 10 bases. CDR1 is LNHDA, CDR2 SQIVND, per germline (reference sequence). The CDR3 totals 16 residues. V was clipped by 4 bases and J by 5 bases; unmatched bases: 8. The CDR3 sequence: CASSNTGTGENNEQFF. For the CDR3, the DNA is TGTGCCAGTAGTAACACCGGGACAGGGGAGAACAATGAGCAGTTCTTC.

The chain carries TRBV5-6 and TRBJ1-5; tentative D call: TRBD1 (5 bases). This CDR3 is 15 amino acids long. V lost 0 bases to trimming and J lost 4 bases, with 11 bases between them. The germline gives CDR1 SGHDT, CDR2 YYEEEE. CDR3 bases: TGTGCCAGCAGCTTGGCGCAGGGTAGGAATCAGCCCCAGCATTTT. Protein: CASSLAQGRNQPQHF.

This chain links TRBV4-2 with TRBJ1-2, with no clear D. Germline V gene lookup returns CDR1 LGHNA and CDR2 YNFKEQ. CDR3 length: 14 amino acids. Trimming removed 1 base at V and 2 bases at J, with 8 bases between. CDR3 sequence (DNA): TGTGCCAGCAGCCAAGGAGACCGGAACTATGGCTACACCTTC. Amino acid sequence: CASSQGDRNYGYTF.

The chain joins TRBV13 to TRBJ2-3; unclear D gene. Germline V CDR1 and CDR2: PRHDT, FYEKMQ (reference sequence). The CDR3 sequence is 13 residues long. V lost 6 bases and J lost 0, with 7 bases in between. The chain's CDR3 is CASRGPSTDTQYF. Here the CDR3 DNA reads TGTGCCAGCAGAGGACCGAGCACAGATACGCAGTATTTT. The variable domain in full, completed from reference TRBV13 and TRBJ2-3, reads AAGVIQSPRHLIKEKRETATLKCYPIPRHDTVYWYQQGPGQDPQFLISFYEKMQSDKGSIPDRFSAQQFSDYHSELNMSSLELGDSALYFCASRGPSTDTQYFGPGTRLTVL.

The chain couples TRBV4-1 to TRBJ1-1; D not certain. V gave up 3 bases and J gave up 0 bases, with 8 bases separating them. Germline V gives CDR1 MGHRA, CDR2 YSYEKL. The CDR3 consists of 14 residues. The CDR3 coding sequence is TGCGCCAGCAGCCAGCGGGATCTGAACACTGAAGCTTTCTTT. Translated, it gives CASSQRDLNTEAFF.

The chain carries TRBV25-1 and TRBJ1-4; D uncertain. V was pared by 7 bases and J by 3 bases, with 12 bases between. The CDR3 is 14 amino acids. Germline V gene data show CDR1 as MGHDK and CDR2 as SYGVNS. The CDR3 nucleotides are TGTGCCAGCAAGCGGGTCGGACCTAATGAAAAACTGTTTTTT. Its translation: CASKRVGPNEKLFF.

V and J are TRBV25-1 and TRBJ2-2, with D perhaps matching TRBD1 (6 bases). CDR3 length equals 14 residues. CDR1 MGHDK and CDR2 SYGVNS come from the germline V gene. Trimming removed 6 bases at V and 4 bases at J, with 12 bases between. CDR3 loop: CASSKQGFTGELFF. As DNA, the CDR3 is TGTGCCAGCAGCAAACAGGGATTCACCGGGGAGCTGTTTTTT.

The chain's CDR3 is CASSPPWGESEAFF. The CDR3 DNA follows: TGTGCCAGCTCACCACCGTGGGGGGAGTCTGAAGCTTTCTTT. The gene calls are TRBV18 and TRBJ1-1, with a tentative D call TRBD1 (5 bases). This CDR3 contains 14 residues. V was trimmed by 0 bases and J by 6 bases, leaving 11 bases between them. CDR1 and CDR2 (germline): KGHSH, LQKENI.

V and J are TRBV6-5 and TRBJ1-6, with D perhaps matching TRBD1 (6 bases). The CDR3 totals 14 residues. Trimming shortened V by 2 bases and J by 6 bases, and 8 bases separated the two germline ends. The V gene's germline CDR1 is MNHEY and CDR2 SVGAGI. The CDR3 here is CASSYGDINSPLHF. The CDR3 bases are TGTGCCAGCAGTTACGGGGACATTAATTCACCCCTCCACTTT.

J is TRBJ2-3 and V is TRBV10-1; D gene unclear. Germline assignment: CDR1 WNHNN and CDR2 SYGVQD (reference sequence). The CDR3 is 14 amino acids. The V end lost 4 bases, the J end lost 2 bases, and 10 bases lay between the germline ends. The CDR3 nucleotides read TGCGCCAGCAGTGGACTGCTGTTCACAGATACGCAGTATTTT. Its protein product is CASSGLLFTDTQYF.